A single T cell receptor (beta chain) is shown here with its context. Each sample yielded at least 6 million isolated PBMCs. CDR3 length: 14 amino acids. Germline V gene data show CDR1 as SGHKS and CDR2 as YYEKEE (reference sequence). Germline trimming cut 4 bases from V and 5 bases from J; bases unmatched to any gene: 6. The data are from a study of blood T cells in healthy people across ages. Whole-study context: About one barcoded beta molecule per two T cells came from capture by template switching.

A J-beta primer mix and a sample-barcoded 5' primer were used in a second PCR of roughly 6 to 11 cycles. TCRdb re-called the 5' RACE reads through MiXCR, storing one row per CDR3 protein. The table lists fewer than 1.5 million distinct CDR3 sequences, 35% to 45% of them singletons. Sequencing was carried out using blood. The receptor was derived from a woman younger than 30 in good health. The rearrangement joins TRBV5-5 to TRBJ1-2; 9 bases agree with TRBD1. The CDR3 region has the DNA TGTGCCAGCAGCGTGGGACAGGGAAAGTATGGCTACACCTTC. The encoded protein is CASSVGQGKYGYTF.